This entry lists 2 T cell receptor beta chains sequenced from one sample in a study of shared clonotypes between healthy human individuals. Sequenced by immunoSEQ multiplex PCR; TCRdb stores in-frame clones only, minus some. The sample shows 550,000 to 750,000 clones, 92% of them seen only once. Naive CD8 cells were CD45RO-negative, positively selected for CCR7, excluding terminally differentiated effector memory CD45RA+ cells. Sample: naive CD8+ T cells sorted from blood. These receptors were collected from a man aged 25 to 40 in good health.

The CDR3 here is CASSLAYGGGEAFF. The DNA for the CDR3 is TGTGCCAGCAGCTTAGCTTACGGGGGCGGTGAAGCTTTCTTT. The gene calls are TRBV6-5 and TRBJ1-1, with a tentative D call TRBD1 (6 bases). V lost 6 bases and J 7 bases, leaving 18 bases between the germline ends. Germline assignment: CDR1 MNHEY and CDR2 SVGAGI. CDR3 size: 14 residues.

This chain connects TRBV11-3 to TRBJ2-1; D may be TRBD2 (6 bases). The V gene lost 5 bases and the J gene lost 7 bases, with 9 bases spanning the gap. The CDR3 has 12 amino acids. The V gene's germline CDR1 is SGHNT and CDR2 YENEEA. In DNA, the CDR3 is TGTGCCAGCAGCATCAGCGGGAATGAGCAGTTCTTC. Translating it yields CASSISGNEQFF.